The TCR beta chain described here comes from a study of CD8+CD57+ T cells in acquired aplastic anemia. Trimming cost V 5 bases and J 2 bases; bases outside gene matches: 4. CDR3 length equals 15 residues. Germline V gene data show CDR1 as LNHDA and CDR2 as SQIVND (reference sequence). Genomic DNA, serving as template, underwent TCR beta VDJ and CDR3 profiling. From the reads, TCRdb called clonotypes with MiXCR, one entry per CDR3 protein. The repertoire holds about 170,000 distinct CDR3 sequences, with about 64% as singletons. The sequence was obtained from a human donor in good health. This chain connects TRBV19 to TRBJ2-1; 9 bases are a match to TRBD2. The sequenced sample consisted of sorted CD4+, CD8+, or CD8+CD57+ T cells (not recorded which) from PBMCs. The CDR3 sequence is CASSLERGAYNEQFF. CDR3 bases: TGTGCCAGTAGTCTCGAGCGGGGGGCCTACAATGAGCAGTTCTTC.